This record concerns one TCR beta chain sequence. Antigen unknown. The sample originates from a study of vaccination effects on CD4 cells after COVID-19. Germline V lookup: CDR1 SNHLY, CDR2 FYNNEI. This CDR3 has 13 amino acids. V gave up 6 bases and J gave up 5 bases, with 11 bases separating them. Expansion with viral peptide pools was applied to antigen-specific CD4+ T cells by the ViraFEST assay prior to sequencing. The culture ran for 10 to 11 days, and then CD4+ T cells were isolated. Two-dose BNT162b2 or mRNA-1273 vaccination was given to participants. The table came from immunoSEQ multiplex PCR; TCRdb's copy has only in-frame clones and leaves some out. The table lists 50,000 to 65,000 clones, 73% of them singletons.

The V gene is TRBV2, the J gene TRBJ1-5, with D maybe TRBD1 (5 bases). This receptor was obtained from a human donor who received a COVID-19 vaccine. This sample comprised CD4+ T cells from PBMCs cultured with HCoV-229E spike peptides, obtained after COVID-19 vaccination. CDR3 in amino acids: CASRGLLDQPQHF. CDR3 nucleotides: TGTGCCAGCAGGGGACTCCTGGATCAGCCCCAGCATTTT.